A selection of T cell receptor beta chains follows, all from one sample in a study of OX40 agonist ivuxolimab in advanced cancers. The table came from immunoSEQ multiplex PCR; TCRdb's copy has only in-frame clones and leaves some out. The sample holds around 77,000 clones; approximately 85% are singletons and the top ten take 0.5% to 0.85%. Material: CD4+ or CD8+ T cells sorted from blood, obtained in a trial of the OX40 agonist ivuxolimab. Source of these receptors: an adult with an advanced solid tumor such as melanoma, head and neck, liver or kidney cancer. CDR3s include the opening cysteine and the closing phenylalanine or tryptophan. A D gene is named only where the DNA matches it firmly. Clone size is not always given. Where it is, it says once, few, many or a class for expanded clones.

D gene	J gene	V gene	clone size	CDR3 protein	CDR3 DNA
TRBD1	TRBJ1-1	TRBV6-6	NA	CASSYGTGGGNTEAFF	TGTGCCAGCAGTTACGGGACAGGGGGCGGGAACACTGAAGCTTTCTTT
NA	TRBJ1-5	TRBV11-2	NA	CASSPGRDQPQHF	TGTGCCAGCAGCCCCGGGCGGGATCAGCCCCAGCATTTT
NA	TRBJ1-3	TRBV11-2	NA	CASSFALGAGNTIYF	TGTGCCAGCAGCTTCGCGTTGGGGGCTGGAAACACCATATATTTT
NA	TRBJ2-7	TRBV7-9	once	CASSLGIQSYEQYF	TGTGCCAGCAGCTTAGGTATCCAATCCTACGAGCAGTACTTC
NA	TRBJ1-5	TRBV10-3	NA	CAIREQGRGNQPQHF	TGTGCCATCAGAGAGCAGGGAAGGGGAAATCAGCCCCAGCATTTT
TRBD2	TRBJ2-3	TRBV18	NA	CASSPRGSGGSTDTQYF	TGTGCCAGCTCACCACGGGGTAGCGGGGGTAGCACAGATACGCAGTATTTT
NA	TRBJ2-5	TRBV9	once	CASSPRQRKETQYF	TGTGCCAGCAGCCCCCGACAGAGAAAGGAGACCCAGTACTTC
TRBD2	TRBJ2-3	TRBV6-1	once	CASSKGLAGGADTQYF	TGTGCCAGCAGTAAAGGACTAGCGGGGGGGGCAGATACGCAGTATTTT
TRBD1	TRBJ2-3	TRBV10-3	NA	CAISRDRDTDTQYF	TGTGCCATCAGCCGGGACAGGGACACAGATACGCAGTATTTT
TRBD1	TRBJ1-2	TRBV7-3	NA	CASSTRQGDGYTF	TGTGCCAGCAGCACACGACAGGGAGATGGCTACACCTTC
NA	TRBJ1-4	TRBV9	NA	CASSPGGHEKLFF	TGTGCCAGTAGTCCCGGGGGTCATGAAAAACTGTTTTTT
NA	TRBJ1-1	TRBV2	NA	CASRPYRTGIGRDTEAFF	TGTGCCAGCAGACCCTACCGAACAGGGATTGGCCGGGACACTGAAGCTTTCTTT
NA	TRBJ2-3	TRBV5-1	NA	CASSLSIGNSATDTQYF	TGCGCCAGCAGCTTGTCAATTGGGAATTCCGCCACAGATACGCAGTATTTT
TRBD2	TRBJ2-3	TRBV30	NA	CAWQTSGADTQYF	TGTGCCTGGCAGACTAGCGGGGCAGATACGCAGTATTTT
NA	TRBJ1-5	TRBV18	NA	CASSPTQAEDQPQHF	TGTGCCAGCTCTCCTACACAGGCTGAGGACCAGCCCCAGCATTTT
NA	TRBJ2-7	TRBV7-6	NA	CASSLELTGYEQYF	TGTGCCAGCAGCTTAGAGTTGACTGGGTACGAGCAGTACTTC
NA	TRBJ1-1	TRBV2	NA	CASKEVTEAFF	TGTGCCAGCAAGGAAGTCACTGAAGCTTTCTTT
TRBD1	TRBJ2-7	TRBV7-6	NA	CASSVDRDYEQYF	TGTGCCAGCAGCGTTGACAGGGACTACGAGCAGTACTTC
NA	TRBJ1-2	TRBV29-1	once	CSAGGQPTDGYTF	TGCAGCGCCGGGGGGCAGCCCACCGATGGCTACACCTTC
TRBD1	TRBJ2-7	TRBV7-6	NA	CASSYDRGSSYEQYF	TGTGCCAGCAGCTACGACAGGGGGAGCTCCTACGAGCAGTACTTC
NA	TRBJ2-3	TRBV7-6	once	CANQVSTDTQYF	TGTGCCAACCAGGTAAGCACAGATACGCAGTATTTT
TRBD1	TRBJ2-7	TRBV7-7	NA	CASSAGPTGPYEQYF	TGTGCTAGCAGCGCCGGACCGACAGGGCCCTACGAGCAGTACTTC
TRBD2	TRBJ2-5	TRBV18	NA	CASSPPQGGGPQETQYF	TGTGCCAGCTCACCCCCTCAGGGCGGGGGACCACAAGAGACCCAGTACTTC
TRBD1	TRBJ1-5	TRBV2	few	CASSVGTEAQHF	TGTGCCAGCAGTGTAGGGACAGAGGCCCAGCATTTT
TRBD1	TRBJ1-3	TRBV7-2	NA	CASSPFTRDSSGNTIYF	TGTGCCAGCAGCCCTTTTACGAGGGACAGCTCTGGAAACACCATATATTTT